This T cell receptor beta chain is from a study of human T cells and chemical hapten exposure. The overall study: Patients additionally received therapeutic doses of diphenylcyclopropenone on the scalp once a week, and this continued throughout the approximately 23-week study.

With respect to this clonotype: Its antigen is unknown.

CDR3 length equals 14 residues. V lost 1 base and J lost 5, with 11 bases in between. CDR1 is SGHVS and CDR2 is FQNEAQ in the germline V gene. Findings and limits, study-wide: DPC sensitization did not alter TCRs above 1 in 1000 frequency. Expanded TCR sets contained significantly more large CDR3 similarity clusters than controls.

MiXCR, applied by TCRdb to the RACE reads, yields one record per CDR3 protein. The sample shows around 380,000 distinct CDR3 sequences, approximately 5% of them seen only once. Time point meaning: patch test 1, 2 weeks after DPC sensitization. Treatment: therapeutic diphenylcyclopropenone sensitization with weekly scalp DPC. Participating donors were patients with alopecia, aged 18 to 70 years, considered appropriate candidates for DPC. Specimen: whole blood, collected in connection with sensitization to the hapten diphenylcyclopropenone (DPC). This TCR derives from a woman in her forties or fifties with alopecia areata. Some clones in this sample may be carry-over from other donors' samples. The chain carries TRBV7-8 and TRBJ1-1; D gene uncertain. The CDR3 is CASSLEAGPTEAFF. CDR3 in DNA: TGTGCCAGCAGCTTAGAGGCCGGTCCGACTGAAGCTTTCTTT.